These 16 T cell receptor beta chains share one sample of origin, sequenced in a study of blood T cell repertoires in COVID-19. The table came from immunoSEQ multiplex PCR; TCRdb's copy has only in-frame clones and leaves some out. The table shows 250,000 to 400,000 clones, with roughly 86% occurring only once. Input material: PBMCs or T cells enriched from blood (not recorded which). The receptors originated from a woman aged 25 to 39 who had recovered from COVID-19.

CDR3 in amino acids: CAISTGSYNEQFF. The CDR3 region has the DNA TGTGCCATCTCGACAGGTTCCTACAATGAGCAGTTCTTC. The genes are TRBV7-2 and TRBJ2-1; possible D gene TRBD1, 6 bases. This CDR3 is 13 amino acids long. V was shortened by 10 bases and J by 1 base, with 11 bases between the two germline ends. Germline assignment: CDR1 SGHTA and CDR2 FQGNSA. The variable domain in full, with the rest retrieved from reference TRBV7-2 and TRBJ2-1, is GAGVSQSPSNKVTEKGKDVELRCDPISGHTALYWYRQSLGQGLEFLIYFQGNSAPDKSGLPSDRFSAERTGGSVSTLTIQRTQQEDSAVYLCAISTGSYNEQFFGPGTRLTVL.

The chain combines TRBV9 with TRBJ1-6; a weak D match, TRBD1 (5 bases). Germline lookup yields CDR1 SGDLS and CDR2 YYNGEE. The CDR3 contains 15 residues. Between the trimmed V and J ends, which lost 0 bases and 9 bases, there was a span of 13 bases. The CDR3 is CASSVGLGVGSPLHF. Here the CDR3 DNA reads TGTGCCAGCAGCGTAGGTTTAGGGGTTGGTTCACCCCTCCACTTT. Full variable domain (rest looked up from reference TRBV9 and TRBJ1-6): DSGVTQTPKHLITATGQRVTLRCSPRSGDLSVYWYQQSLDQGLQFLIQYYNGEERAKGNILERFSAQQFPDLHSELNLSSLELGDSALYFCASSVGLGVGSPLHFGNGTRLTVT.

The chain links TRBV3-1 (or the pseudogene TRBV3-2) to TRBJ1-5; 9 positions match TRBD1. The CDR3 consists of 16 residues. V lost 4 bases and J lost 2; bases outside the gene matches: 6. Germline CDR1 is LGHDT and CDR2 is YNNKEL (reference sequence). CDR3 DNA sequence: TGTGCCAGCAGCCCAGGGACAGGGCGTCGCAATCAGCCCCAGCATTTT. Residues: CASSPGTGRRNQPQHF.

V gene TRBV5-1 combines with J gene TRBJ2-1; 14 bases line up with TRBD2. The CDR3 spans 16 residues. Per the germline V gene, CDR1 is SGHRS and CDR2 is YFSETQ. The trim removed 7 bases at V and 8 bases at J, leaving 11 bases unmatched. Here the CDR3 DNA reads TGCGCCAGCGGTTCCGGGACTAGCGGGGGTAGGGATGAGCAGTTCTTC. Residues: CASGSGTSGGRDEQFF.

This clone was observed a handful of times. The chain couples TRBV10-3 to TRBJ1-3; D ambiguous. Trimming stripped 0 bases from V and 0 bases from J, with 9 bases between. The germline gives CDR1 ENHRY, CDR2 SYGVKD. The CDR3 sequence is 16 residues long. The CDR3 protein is CAISESWARSGNTIYF. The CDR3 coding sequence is TGTGCCATCAGTGAGTCGTGGGCCCGCTCTGGAAACACCATATATTTT.

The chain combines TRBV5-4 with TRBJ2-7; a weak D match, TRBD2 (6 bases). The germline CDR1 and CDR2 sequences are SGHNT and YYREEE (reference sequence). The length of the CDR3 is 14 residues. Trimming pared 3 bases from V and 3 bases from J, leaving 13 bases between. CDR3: CASSSPGLNYEQYF. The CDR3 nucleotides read TGTGCCAGCAGCTCCCCGGGACTCAACTACGAGCAGTACTTC.

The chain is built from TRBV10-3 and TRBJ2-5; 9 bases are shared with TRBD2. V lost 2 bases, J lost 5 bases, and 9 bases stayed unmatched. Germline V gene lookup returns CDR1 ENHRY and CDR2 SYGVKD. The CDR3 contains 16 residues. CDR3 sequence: CAISEMIAGAAETQYF. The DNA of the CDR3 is TGTGCCATCAGTGAGATGATAGCGGGGGCGGCGGAGACCCAGTACTTC.

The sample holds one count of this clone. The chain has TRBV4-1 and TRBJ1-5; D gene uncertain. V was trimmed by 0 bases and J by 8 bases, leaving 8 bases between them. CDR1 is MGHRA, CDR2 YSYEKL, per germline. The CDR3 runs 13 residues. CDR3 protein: CASSQDWEKPQHF. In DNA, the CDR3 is TGCGCCAGCAGCCAAGATTGGGAGAAGCCCCAGCATTTT.

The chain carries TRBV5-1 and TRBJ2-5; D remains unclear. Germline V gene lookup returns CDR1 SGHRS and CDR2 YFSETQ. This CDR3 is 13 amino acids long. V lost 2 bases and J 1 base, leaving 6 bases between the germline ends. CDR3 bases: TGCGCCAGCAGCTTCCTTCCCCAAGAGACCCAGTACTTC. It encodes CASSFLPQETQYF.

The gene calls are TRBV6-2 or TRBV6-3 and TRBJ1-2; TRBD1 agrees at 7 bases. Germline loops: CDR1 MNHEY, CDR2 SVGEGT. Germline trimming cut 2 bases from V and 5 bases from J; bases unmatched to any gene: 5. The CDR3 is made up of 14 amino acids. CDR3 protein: CASSYDRVRYGYTF. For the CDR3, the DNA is TGTGCCAGCAGTTACGACAGGGTTAGATATGGCTACACCTTC.

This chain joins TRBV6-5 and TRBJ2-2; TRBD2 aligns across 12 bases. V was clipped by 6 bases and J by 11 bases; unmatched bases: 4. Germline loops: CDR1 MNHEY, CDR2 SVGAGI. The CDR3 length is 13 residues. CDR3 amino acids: CASSRTSGTELFF. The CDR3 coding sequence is TGTGCCAGCAGCCGGACTAGCGGGACAGAGCTGTTTTTT.

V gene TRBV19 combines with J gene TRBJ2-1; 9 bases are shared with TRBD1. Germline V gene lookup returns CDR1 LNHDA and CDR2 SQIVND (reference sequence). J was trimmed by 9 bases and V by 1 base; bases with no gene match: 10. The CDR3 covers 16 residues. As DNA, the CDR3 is TGTGCCAGTAGTATAGGGGGGGACAGGGTCCTGGTTGAGCAGTTCTTC. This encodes CASSIGGDRVLVEQFF. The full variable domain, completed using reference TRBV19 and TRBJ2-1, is DGGITQSPKYLFRKEGQNVTLSCEQNLNHDAMYWYRQDPGQGLRLIYYSQIVNDFQKGDIAEGYSVSREKKESFPLTVTSAQKNPTAFYLCASSIGGDRVLVEQFFGPGTRLTVL.

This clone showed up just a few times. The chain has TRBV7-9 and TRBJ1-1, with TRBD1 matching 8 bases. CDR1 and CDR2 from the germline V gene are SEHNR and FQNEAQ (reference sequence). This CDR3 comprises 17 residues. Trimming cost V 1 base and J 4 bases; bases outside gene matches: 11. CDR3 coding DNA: TGTGCCAGCAGCTTAGGGGCGGTGGAGACAGGGGCCACTGAAGCTTTCTTT. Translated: CASSLGAVETGATEAFF.

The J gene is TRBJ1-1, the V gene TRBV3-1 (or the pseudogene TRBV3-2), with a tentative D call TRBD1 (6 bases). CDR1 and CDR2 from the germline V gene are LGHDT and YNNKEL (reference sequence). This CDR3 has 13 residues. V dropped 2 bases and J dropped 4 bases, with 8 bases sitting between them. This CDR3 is CASSQRGGTEAFF. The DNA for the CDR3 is TGTGCCAGCAGCCAACGAGGGGGCACTGAAGCTTTCTTT.

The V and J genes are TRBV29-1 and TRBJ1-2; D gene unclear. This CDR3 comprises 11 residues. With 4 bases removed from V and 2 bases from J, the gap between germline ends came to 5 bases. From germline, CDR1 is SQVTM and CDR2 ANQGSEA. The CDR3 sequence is CSVVLNYGYTF. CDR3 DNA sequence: TGCAGCGTTGTCCTAAACTATGGCTACACCTTC.

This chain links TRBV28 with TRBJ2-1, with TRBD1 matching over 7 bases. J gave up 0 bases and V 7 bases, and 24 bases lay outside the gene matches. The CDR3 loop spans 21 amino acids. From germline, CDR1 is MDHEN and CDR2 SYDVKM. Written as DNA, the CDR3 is TGTGCCAGCACCCCCATTGGGGCCCCCCGGGACAGACTTTTCTCCTACAATGAGCAGTTCTTC. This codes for CASTPIGAPRDRLFSYNEQFF.